The rows below give T cell receptor beta chains drawn from one sample of a study of cytomegalovirus exposure and HLA in healthy donors. Here immunoSEQ multiplex PCR was the method, and the copy in TCRdb shows in-frame clones only, minus some. Among around 120,000 clones listed, approximately 80% were seen once. The sample consisted of PBMCs. These receptors were taken from a boy aged 2 to 10 in good health and CMV-seronegative. Both conserved end residues are part of each CDR3. Only part of the rows carry a size: once, few, many, or a class if the clone is expanded.

.	TRBV6-4	CASSESASGGADTQYF
few	TRBV4-3	CASSQGIGGTYEQYF
.	TRBV19	CASSIGVAYYGYTF
.	TRBV15	CATSRGRGYEQYF
few	TRBV21-1	CASSISGRPNFTDTQYF
once	TRBV5-1	CASSLGRTSGRRGTDTQYF
.	TRBV11-2	CASSRAESTDTQYF
.	TRBV9	CASNNRGGYGYTF
few	TRBV7-3	CASSLGLAGDDEQFF
.	TRBV27	CATNIRGAGELFF
.	TRBV6-6	CASTLSNQPQHF
.	TRBV7-2	CASSLDEAAWEQYF
.	TRBV9	CASSASGTGANVLTF
once	TRBV6-5	CASSYSGGNTEAFF
.	TRBV13	CASSLKTYGDTQYF
.	TRBV6-4	CASSDSERFYNEQFF
.	TRBV6-5	CASSRPGTGTTEAFF
.	TRBV19	CAAAADLNTEAFF
.	TRBV19	CASSIIGGQPQHF
.	TRBV9	CASSFRDSIFSVSYNEQFF
.	TRBV2	CASSGQGARGYTF
.	TRBV7-9	CASSLGVRGAANYGYTF
.	TRBV15	CATSSLTRDRVDEETQYF
.	TRBV7-7	CASSLDRGAEQFF
.	TRBV29-1	CSVVGEVYGYTF
.	TRBV9	CASSVAGRGNTEAFF
.	TRBV18	CASSPPLESEAFF
.	TRBV19	CASRSGTGFSSGNTIYF
.	TRBV5-4	CASSPAVAKETQYF
.	TRBV7-9	CASTLTGTGNYGYTF
.	TRBV2	CASSSQGQGGYQPQHF
.	TRBV7-8	CASSFRSGRTQETQYF
.	TRBV2	CASTQGRGNTGELFF
few	TRBV7-2	CASSLIQGAVTEAFF
.	TRBV5-1	CASSLIRVSYEQYF
.	TRBV4-1	CASSQGRARSGANVLTF
.	TRBV7-7	CASSLTGFTDTQYF
.	TRBV30	CAWRGATLNTEAFF
.	TRBV2	CASTWSGGGDTQYF
.	TRBV5-1	CASSFWGGSYEQYF
.	TRBV19	CASSTGGYNEQFF
few	TRBV5-1	CASSFGKSNTEAFF
.	TRBV7-9	CASSLGQAGFNGYTF
.	TRBV4-3	CASSQDRTGAAYGYTF
.	TRBV13	CASSLVGGANTGELFF
.	TRBV4-2	CASSQDRGVGYTF
.	TRBV6-1	CASSLGQGSNQPQHF
.	TRBV10-3	CAISVGREVSEAFF
.	TRBV11-3	CASSSSTSGGIETQYF
.	TRBV2	CASRSGTSTGFSDEQFF
.	TRBV4-3	CASSQDLVTGRVGYTF
.	TRBV14	CASSQADWEPQHF
.	TRBV29-1	CSVEEGSTEAFF
.	TRBV5-4	CASLQQGRRETQYF
once	TRBV21-1	CASSRGPQGPDGSTDTQYF